Given below is one TCR beta chain in context. Its cognate antigen has yet to be identified. No base quality values were provided; no much bigger clone lies one nucleotide off. Per the germline V gene, LGHNA is the CDR1 and YSLEER is the CDR2. CDR3 length: 15 amino acids, cysteine to phenylalanine. Here the CDR3 DNA is all that survives: 45 bases in frame from base 1. V is clipped by 4 bases and J by 3 bases, and the sequence between their germline boundaries is 12 bases long. Receptors were amplified or captured by RT-PCR. The listed sequencing device is Illumina HiSeq 2500. TCRdb trimmed public reads at Q25 via fastp, called clones via MiXCR and kept in-frame beta chains. A single entry per CDR3 protein holds the most common genes and DNA from its merged rows. The sample includes about 190,000 distinct CDR3 sequences, with about 15% observed a single time. The top ten clonotypes cover roughly 24% of the sample.

This record comes from a study of response to subunit inactivated influenza vaccine (dated by TCRdb to 2016 to 2019). Study-wide context: The study used deep quantitative T cell receptor repertoire profiling to track responses to a trivalent subunit inactivated influenza vaccine.

Results and caveats for the whole study, not just this receptor: The authors suggested that each seasonal influenza vaccination may recruit only a limited number of new T cells.

The receptor's source is a man between 45 and 60 years old who received an inactivated influenza vaccine. Donor details come from another sample of the same person, matched by shared clones. The sequencing used CD8+ T cells sorted from PBMCs, collected 5 days after vaccination. The rearranged segments are TRBV4-3 and TRBJ2-2; the D gene is perhaps TRBD1, from 6 matching bases. The sequence in DNA is TGCGCCAGCAGCCCATCGGGACATTACACCGGGGAGCTGTTTTTT. The encoded protein is CASSPSGHYTGELFF.